The table lists the clone carrying this TCR beta chain with a count of one. This sample was included in a study of hypomethylating agent response in myelodysplastic syndrome. The protocol was immunoSEQ multiplex PCR, while the TCRdb copy is restricted to in-frame clones and leaves out a portion. Counted here are approximately 11,000 clones, 83% occurring once; the ten biggest clones make up about 4%. CDR1 is SGHRS and CDR2 is YFSETQ in the germline V gene. This CDR3 has 16 residues. V dropped 7 bases and J dropped 5 bases, with 24 bases sitting between them. Sequencing was performed on bone marrow, taken before or after starting hypomethylating agent treatment for myelodysplastic syndrome (not recorded which). The chain links TRBV5-1 to TRBJ2-5, with D perhaps given as TRBD1 or TRBD2 (5 bases each). The clonotype originates from a human donor with myelodysplastic syndrome. The CDR3: CASLISPGPLRETQYF. DNA of the CDR3: TGCGCCAGCTTGATATCCCCGGGACCTCTAAGGGAGACCCAGTACTTC.